Listed below are T cell receptor beta chains from one sample, sequenced in a study of blood T cell repertoires in COVID-19. Using immunoSEQ multiplex PCR, the repertoire was profiled, and TCRdb retains in-frame clones only, with some absent. The data hold about 200,000 clones, with approximately 84% observed a single time. Sequenced: peripheral blood. Receptors originate from a woman aged 45-65 years with active or convalescent COVID-19. Each CDR3 is given with its conserved first and last residue. The D gene is left open where the match is weak. Size values are once, few and many counts, or a class for expanded clones, and some rows have none.

TRBJ2-2,.,TRBV5-1,.,CASRSEAGNTGELFF,TGCGCCAGCAGAAGTGAGGCGGGTAACACCGGGGAGCTGTTTTTT
TRBJ2-3,few,TRBV5-1,TRBD1,CASSPGQGVTDTQYF,TGCGCCAGCAGCCCGGGACAGGGGGTCACAGATACGCAGTATTTT
TRBJ1-4,few,TRBV5-1,TRBD1,CASSSTRGHEKLFF,TGCGCCAGCAGCTCAACAAGGGGGCACGAAAAACTGTTTTTT
TRBJ2-3,.,TRBV28,TRBD2,CASSFGFLAGRADTQYF,TGTGCCAGCAGTTTTGGGTTTTTAGCGGGACGCGCAGATACGCAGTATTTT
TRBJ2-1,.,TRBV5-4,TRBD1,CASSRTGTAEQFF,TGTGCCAGCAGCCGGACAGGGACAGCGGAGCAGTTCTTC
TRBJ2-5,.,TRBV14,.,CASSQLHAQETQYF,TGTGCCAGCAGCCAATTACACGCCCAAGAGACCCAGTACTTC
TRBJ1-2,.,TRBV3-1/TRBV3-2,TRBD1,CASSPLTGGGYTF,TGTGCCAGCAGCCCATTGACAGGGGGAGGCTACACCTTC
TRBJ1-3,.,TRBV23-1,TRBD1,CASSQALRGPNCSGNTIYF,TGCGCCAGCAGTCAAGCCTTGAGGGGGCCCAATTGCTCTGGAAACACCATATATTTT
TRBJ1-1,once,TRBV21-1,.,CASSKVPPGTGVVVTEAFF,TGTGCCAGCAGCAAAGTACCCCCCGGGACAGGGGTTGTAGTGACTGAAGCTTTCTTT
TRBJ1-1,few,TRBV6-6,.,CASSYDGGMNTEAFF,TGTGCCAGCAGTTACGACGGGGGGATGAACACTGAAGCTTTCTTT
TRBJ1-5,.,TRBV20-1,.,CSASGEETRRNQPQHF,TGCAGTGCTAGTGGGGAGGAGACGCGTCGCAATCAGCCCCAGCATTTT
TRBJ1-1,.,TRBV6-6,TRBD1,CASSYGQAGTEAFF,TGTGCCAGCAGTTACGGACAGGCGGGGACTGAAGCTTTCTTT
TRBJ1-2,.,TRBV7-2,.,CASSLSVGGSYGYTF,TGTGCCAGCAGCTTAAGCGTGGGAGGGAGCTATGGCTACACCTTC
TRBJ2-3,few,TRBV7-2,.,CASSLIGGRIDTQYF,TGTGCCAGCAGCTTGATCGGAGGAAGGATAGATACGCAGTATTTT
TRBJ1-3,.,TRBV7-9,.,CASSPPEAGNTIYF,TGTGCCAGCAGCCCGCCAGAGGCTGGAAACACCATATATTTT
TRBJ1-2,.,TRBV5-1,.,CASSLASPGGYGYTF,TGCGCCAGCAGCTTGGCCTCTCCCGGAGGCTATGGCTACACCTTC
TRBJ1-1,once,TRBV5-1,.,CASSLAGWTEAFF,TGCGCCAGCAGCTTGGCCGGGTGGACTGAAGCTTTCTTT
TRBJ2-7,.,TRBV6-5,.,CASSYRRVSYEQYF,TGTGCCAGCAGTTACCGCAGGGTAAGCTACGAGCAGTACTTC
TRBJ2-5,once,TRBV30,.,CAWSVGGEETQYF,TGTGCCTGGAGTGTAGGGGGAGAAGAGACCCAGTACTTC
TRBJ1-5,.,TRBV4-1,.,CASSLRADSNQPQHF,TGCGCCAGCAGCCTACGCGCGGATAGCAATCAGCCCCAGCATTTT
TRBJ1-2,.,TRBV12-3/TRBV12-4,TRBD1,CASSPGTGGGYTF,TGTGCCAGCAGTCCCGGGACAGGGGGTGGCTACACCTTC
TRBJ1-2,.,TRBV20-1,.,CSASAGIRNGYTF,TGCAGTGCTAGTGCAGGGATCAGAAATGGCTACACCTTC
TRBJ2-7,once,TRBV2,TRBD2,CASSPQGGLAGGVEQYF,TGTGCCAGCAGTCCCCAGGGGGGACTAGCGGGAGGGGTCGAGCAGTACTTC
TRBJ2-4,.,TRBV12-3/TRBV12-4,.,CASTVDTKNIQYF,TGTGCCAGCACGGTGGACACCAAAAACATTCAGTACTTC
TRBJ1-2,.,TRBV29-1,TRBD1,CSVPENRGGYGYTF,TGCAGCGTTCCAGAGAACAGGGGTGGCTATGGCTACACCTTC
TRBJ1-5,few,TRBV27,TRBD1,CASSRDRDQPQHF,TGTGCCAGCAGCCGGGACAGGGATCAGCCCCAGCATTTT
TRBJ1-2,.,TRBV18,.,CASSPPGIGGYTF,TGTGCCAGCTCACCACCGGGCATTGGCGGCTACACCTTC
TRBJ1-5,.,TRBV5-1,.,CASSPGGGQNQPQHF,TGCGCCAGCAGCCCGGGGGGCGGACAGAATCAGCCCCAGCATTTT
TRBJ2-3,few,TRBV28,TRBD2,CASSQAGGATDTQYF,TGTGCCAGCAGTCAAGCGGGGGGGGCCACAGATACGCAGTATTTT
TRBJ1-2,.,TRBV18,.,CASSPARTNYGYTF,TGTGCCAGCTCACCGGCACGGACAAACTATGGCTACACCTTC
TRBJ1-5,.,TRBV5-1,.,CASSLAGGYQPQHF,TGCGCCAGCAGCTTGGCCGGTGGTTATCAGCCCCAGCATTTT
TRBJ1-2,once,TRBV3-1/TRBV3-2,.,CASTAAGDLKDGYTF,TGTGCCTCTACCGCGGCGGGGGACCTTAAGGATGGCTACACCTTC
TRBJ1-2,.,TRBV24-1,.,CATSASGNYGYTF,TGTGCCACCAGTGCGTCGGGGAACTATGGCTACACCTTC